Below are 14 T cell receptor beta chains sequenced from a single sample in a study of T cells in Graves' hyperthyroidism and ophthalmopathy. Amplification targeted TCR beta CDR3 regions from RNA transcripts. The HTBI primer set drove a first-round RT-PCR of the TCR CDR3. One entry per CDR3 protein results from TCRdb running MiXCR on the multiplex PCR reads. The top ten clones hold roughly 12% of a sample with roughly 520,000 distinct CDR3 sequences, approximately 25% of them seen once. What was sequenced was blood. These receptors were taken from a woman aged 25 to 39 with Graves' ophthalmopathy.

This clonotype appeared many times. The chain combines TRBV27 with TRBJ1-2; tentatively, D is TRBD1 (6 bases). The CDR3 is 15 residues long. Germline V CDR1 and CDR2: MNHEY, SMNVEV (reference sequence). Trimming took off 1 base at V and 4 bases at J, with 13 bases between the two ends. The CDR3 region has the DNA TGTGCCAGCAGTTTATTAGGTGGAGGGGGCTATGGCTACACCTTC. Translated, it gives CASSLLGGGGYGYTF.

The chain has TRBV6-2 or TRBV6-3 and TRBJ1-5, with a possible D match to TRBD1 (6 bases). This CDR3 has 15 residues. V was pared by 6 bases and J by 7 bases, with 19 bases between. Per germline, CDR1 MNHEY and CDR2 SVGEGT. CDR3 bases: TGTGCCAGCAGCTCACAGGGTAACGGGGACCAGCCCCAGCATTTT. This sequence encodes CASSSQGNGDQPQHF.

V is TRBV6-1 and J is TRBJ1-2; 7 nucleotides agree with TRBD1. Germline V CDR1 and CDR2: MNHNS, SASEGT. V gave up 1 base and J gave up 4 bases; unmatched junction bases: 6. The CDR3 consists of 15 residues. In nucleotides, the CDR3 is TGTGCCAGCAGTGAAGGGACAGGCAACCTCTATGGCTACACCTTC. Protein sequence: CASSEGTGNLYGYTF.

The gene calls are TRBV27 and TRBJ2-4, with 11 bases matching TRBD2. Germline lookup yields CDR1 MNHEY and CDR2 SMNVEV (reference sequence). The J segment lost 12 bases and the V segment lost 6 bases, leaving 13 bases of the junction unmatched. This CDR3 contains 15 residues. The CDR3 loop is CASRSSGGTRPSQYF. The DNA of the CDR3 is TGTGCCAGCAGATCTAGCGGGGGGACACGCCCCTCTCAGTACTTC.

The chain recombines TRBV5-1 with TRBJ2-7; perhaps TRBD1 as D (6 bases). Germline loops: CDR1 SGHRS, CDR2 YFSETQ. This CDR3 contains 15 residues. V was shortened by 2 bases and J by 1 base, with 13 bases between the two germline ends. CDR3 sequence (DNA): TGCGCCAGCAGCTTTGGACAGCGTCCTTCCTACGAGCAGTACTTC. Its protein is CASSFGQRPSYEQYF. Using reference TRBV5-1 and TRBJ2-7 for the parts outside the CDR3, the full variable domain is KAGVTQTPRYLIKTRGQQVTLSCSPISGHRSVSWYQQTPGQGLQFLFEYFSETQRNKGNFPGRFSGRQFSNSRSEMNVSTLELGDSALYLCASSFGQRPSYEQYFGPGTRLTVT.

V and J are TRBV6-2 or TRBV6-3 and TRBJ1-2; D is possibly TRBD1 (5 bases). This CDR3 comprises 14 residues. The germline CDR1 and CDR2 sequences are MNHEY and SVGEGT. Trimming removed 2 bases at V and 0 bases at J, with 7 bases between. The chain's CDR3 is CASSYLGPNYGYTF. Written as DNA, the CDR3 is TGTGCCAGCAGTTACCTGGGGCCTAACTATGGCTACACCTTC.

This clonotype was seen repeatedly, ten times or more. The rearrangement joins TRBV6-2 or TRBV6-3 to TRBJ1-2; D ambiguous. The V gene lost 0 bases and the J gene lost 4 bases, with 6 bases spanning the gap. Germline lookup yields CDR1 MNHEY and CDR2 SVGEGT. The length of the CDR3 is 13 residues. The CDR3: CASSYSDIYGYTF. CDR3 DNA sequence: TGTGCCAGCAGTTACTCCGATATCTATGGCTACACCTTC.

This chain links TRBV6-2 or TRBV6-3 with TRBJ1-5, with 8 bases lining up with TRBD1. This CDR3 comprises 18 residues. Germline V CDR1 and CDR2: MNHEY, SVGEGT. Trimming took 5 bases from V and 0 from J; bases not matched to a gene: 12. CDR3 sequence reads: CASSTLGQGRVSNQPQHF. The DNA for the CDR3 is TGTGCCAGCAGTACCCTTGGACAGGGTAGGGTTAGCAATCAGCCCCAGCATTTT.

This clonotype was detected many times. The CDR3 nucleotides are TGTGCCAGCAGCTCTCGTCGCCTGGGTGTTGGGCAAGAGACCCAGTACTTC. It codes for CASSSRRLGVGQETQYF. The chain links TRBV7-9 to TRBJ2-5; D is ambiguous. The CDR3 is 17 residues long. Germline loops: CDR1 SEHNR, CDR2 FQNEAQ (reference sequence). The germline V and J ends were trimmed by 4 bases and 2 bases, with 20 bases remaining between them.

V is TRBV6-7 and J is TRBJ2-5; D possibly corresponds to TRBD1 (6 bases). TRBV6-7 is an open reading frame, and its role is uncertain. V lost 0 bases and J lost 4, with 24 bases in between. The CDR3 loop spans 19 amino acids. The DNA for the CDR3 is TGTGCCAGCAGTTACTCGAAGTCCCATACTAGGAAGACAGGAGAGACCCAGTACTTC. It specifies CASSYSKSHTRKTGETQYF.

This clonotype was counted many times. At one end, the junction sequence differs from germline, possibly due to a read error. The gene calls are TRBV20-1 and TRBJ2-7; possible D gene TRBD2, 6 bases. The CDR3 is made up of 15 amino acids. CDR1 is DFQATT and CDR2 is SNEGSKA in the germline V gene (reference sequence). DNA of the CDR3: TGCAGTGCTAGAGCCCTTAAGTGGGGGGTCTACGTGCAGTACTTC. This codes for CSARALKWGVYVQYF.

The V gene is TRBV5-1, the J gene TRBJ1-1; no reliable D call. V was shortened by 1 base and J by 7 bases, with 11 bases between the two germline ends. This CDR3 is 13 amino acids long. The germline V gene encodes CDR1 SGHRS and CDR2 YFSETQ. The CDR3 coding sequence is TGCGCCAGCAGCTTGAAGGGAAAGGGTGAAGCTTTCTTT. Protein sequence: CASSLKGKGEAFF.

This clonotype was seen at least ten times. This chain connects TRBV6-5 to TRBJ1-5; possible D gene TRBD1, 6 bases. This CDR3 contains 15 residues. V lost 6 bases and J 3 bases, leaving 15 bases between the germline ends. Germline V gene sequence: CDR1 MNHEY, CDR2 SVGAGI. CDR3 sequence reads: CASRPGEGNNQPQHF. The CDR3 nucleotides are TGTGCCAGCAGACCAGGGGAGGGGAACAATCAGCCCCAGCATTTT.

The V gene is TRBV20-1, the J gene TRBJ1-1; 8 bases align to TRBD1. The CDR3 is 15 residues long. Germline trimming cut 3 bases from V and 5 bases from J; bases unmatched to any gene: 11. The germline CDR1 and CDR2 sequences are DFQATT and SNEGSKA (reference sequence). Written as DNA, the CDR3 is TGCAGTGCTAGTTCATCGGCGGACAGGGCAACTGAAGCTTTCTTT. This sequence encodes CSASSSADRATEAFF.